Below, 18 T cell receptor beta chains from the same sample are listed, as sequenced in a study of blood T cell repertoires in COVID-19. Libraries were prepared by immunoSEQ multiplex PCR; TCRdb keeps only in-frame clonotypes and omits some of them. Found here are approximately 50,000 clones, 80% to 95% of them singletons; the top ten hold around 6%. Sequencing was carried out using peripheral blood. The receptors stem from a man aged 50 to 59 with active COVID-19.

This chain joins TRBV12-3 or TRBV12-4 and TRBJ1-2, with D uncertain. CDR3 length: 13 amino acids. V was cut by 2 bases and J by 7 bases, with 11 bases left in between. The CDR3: CASSLLSTVGYTF. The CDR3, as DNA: TGTGCCAGCAGTTTATTGAGTACAGTTGGCTACACCTTC.

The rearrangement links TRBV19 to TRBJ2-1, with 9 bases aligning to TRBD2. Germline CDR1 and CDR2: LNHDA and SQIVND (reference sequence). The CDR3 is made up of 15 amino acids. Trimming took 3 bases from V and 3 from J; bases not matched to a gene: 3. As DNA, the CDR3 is TGTGCCAGTAGTATCCGACTAGCGGACTACAATGAGCAGTTCTTC. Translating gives CASSIRLADYNEQFF.

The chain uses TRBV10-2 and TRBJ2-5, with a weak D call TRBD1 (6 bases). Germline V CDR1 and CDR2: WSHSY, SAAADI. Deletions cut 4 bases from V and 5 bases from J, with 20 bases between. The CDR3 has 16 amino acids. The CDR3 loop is CASSAPLAVRGETQYF. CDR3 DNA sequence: TGCGCCAGCAGTGCCCCTTTGGCGGTGAGGGGGGAGACCCAGTACTTC.

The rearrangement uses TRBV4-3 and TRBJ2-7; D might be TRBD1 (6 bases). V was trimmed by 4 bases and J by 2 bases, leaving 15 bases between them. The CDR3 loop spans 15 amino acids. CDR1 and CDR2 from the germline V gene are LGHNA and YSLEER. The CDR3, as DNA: TGCGCCAGCAGCCGCCAGGGGTCAGCTACCTACGAGCAGTACTTC. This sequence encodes CASSRQGSATYEQYF.

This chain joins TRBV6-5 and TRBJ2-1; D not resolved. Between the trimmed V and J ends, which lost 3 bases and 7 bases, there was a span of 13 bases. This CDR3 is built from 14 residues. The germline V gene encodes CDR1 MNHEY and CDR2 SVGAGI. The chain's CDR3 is CASSYTRYGNEQFF. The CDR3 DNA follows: TGTGCCAGCAGTTATACCCGCTACGGGAATGAGCAGTTCTTC.

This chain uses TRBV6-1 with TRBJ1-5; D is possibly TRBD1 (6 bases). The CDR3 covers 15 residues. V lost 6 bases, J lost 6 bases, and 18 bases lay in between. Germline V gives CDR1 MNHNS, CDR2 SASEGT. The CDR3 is CASSYGDTPAQPQHF. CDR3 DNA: TGTGCCAGCAGCTACGGGGACACCCCGGCTCAGCCCCAGCATTTT.

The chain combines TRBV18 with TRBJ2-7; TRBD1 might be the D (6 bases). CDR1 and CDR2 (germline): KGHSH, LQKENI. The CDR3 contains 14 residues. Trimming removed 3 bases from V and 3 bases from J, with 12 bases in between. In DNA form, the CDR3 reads TGTGCCAGCTCACCCACAGGGTCTCGCTACGAGCAGTACTTC. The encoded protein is CASSPTGSRYEQYF.

The CDR3 is CASRSDSYGYTF. CDR3 bases: TGTGCCAGCAGAAGTGACAGCTATGGCTACACCTTC. V usage is TRBV2 and J usage is TRBJ1-2, with D tentatively TRBD1 (5 bases). Germline CDR1 and CDR2: SNHLY and FYNNEI. V lost 6 bases, J lost 4 bases, and 9 bases lay in between. This CDR3 region has 12 residues.

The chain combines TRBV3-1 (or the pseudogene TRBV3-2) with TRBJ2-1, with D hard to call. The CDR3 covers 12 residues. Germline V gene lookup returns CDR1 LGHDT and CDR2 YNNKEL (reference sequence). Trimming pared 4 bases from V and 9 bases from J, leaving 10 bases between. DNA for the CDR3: TGTGCCAGCAGCCCTGTAGCAAGTGAGCAGTTCTTC. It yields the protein CASSPVASEQFF.

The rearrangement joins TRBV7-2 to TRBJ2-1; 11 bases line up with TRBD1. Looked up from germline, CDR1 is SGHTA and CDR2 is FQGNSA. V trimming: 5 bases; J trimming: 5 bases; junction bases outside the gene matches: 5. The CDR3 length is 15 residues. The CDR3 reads CASSAWDRGNNEQFF. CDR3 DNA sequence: TGTGCCAGCAGCGCCTGGGACAGGGGGAACAATGAGCAGTTCTTC.

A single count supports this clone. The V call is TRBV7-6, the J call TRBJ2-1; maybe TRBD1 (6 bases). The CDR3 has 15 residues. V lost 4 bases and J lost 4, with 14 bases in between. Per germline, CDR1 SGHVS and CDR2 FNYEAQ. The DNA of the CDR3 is TGTGCCAGCAGCTCTGTGGGGGCGCATTACAATGAGCAGTTCTTC. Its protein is CASSSVGAHYNEQFF.

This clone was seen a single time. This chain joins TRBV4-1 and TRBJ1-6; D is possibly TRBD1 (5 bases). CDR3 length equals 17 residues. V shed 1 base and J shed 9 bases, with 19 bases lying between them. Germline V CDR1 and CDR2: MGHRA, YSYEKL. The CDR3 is CASSQVFGGAGSSPLHF. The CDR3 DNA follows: TGCGCCAGCAGCCAAGTTTTTGGTGGGGCGGGAAGTTCACCCCTCCACTTT.

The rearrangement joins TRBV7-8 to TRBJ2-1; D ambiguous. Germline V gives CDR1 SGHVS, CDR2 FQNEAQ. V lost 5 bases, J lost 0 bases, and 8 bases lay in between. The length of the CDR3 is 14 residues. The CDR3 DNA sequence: TGTGCCAGCAGCCTTTTCAGCTCCTACAATGAGCAGTTCTTC. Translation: CASSLFSSYNEQFF.

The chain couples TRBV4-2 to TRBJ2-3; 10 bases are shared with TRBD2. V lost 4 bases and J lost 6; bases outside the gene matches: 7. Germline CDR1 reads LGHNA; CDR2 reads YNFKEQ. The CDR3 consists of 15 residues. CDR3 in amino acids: CASSLLAGEGDTQYF. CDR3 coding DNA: TGTGCCAGCAGCCTCCTAGCGGGGGAAGGGGATACGCAGTATTTT.

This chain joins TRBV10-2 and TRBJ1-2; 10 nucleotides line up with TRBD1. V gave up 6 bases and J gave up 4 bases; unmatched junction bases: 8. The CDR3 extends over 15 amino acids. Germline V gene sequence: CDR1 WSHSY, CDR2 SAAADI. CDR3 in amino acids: CASRAGTGDRYGYTF. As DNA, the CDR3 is TGCGCCAGCAGGGCTGGGACAGGGGATCGCTATGGCTACACCTTC.

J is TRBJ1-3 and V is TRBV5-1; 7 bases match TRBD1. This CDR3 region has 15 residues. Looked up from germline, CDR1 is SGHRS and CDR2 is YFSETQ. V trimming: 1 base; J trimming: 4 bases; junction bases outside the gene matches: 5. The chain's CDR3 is CASSLTGDAGNTIYF. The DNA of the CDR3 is TGCGCCAGCAGCTTGACAGGGGACGCCGGAAACACCATATATTTT.

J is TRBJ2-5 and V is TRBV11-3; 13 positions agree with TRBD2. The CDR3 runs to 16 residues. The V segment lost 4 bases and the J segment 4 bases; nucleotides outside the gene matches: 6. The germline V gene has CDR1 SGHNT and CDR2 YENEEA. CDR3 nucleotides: TGTGCCAGCAGCTCTCACGGGACTAGCGGGATAGAGACCCAGTACTTC. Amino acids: CASSSHGTSGIETQYF.

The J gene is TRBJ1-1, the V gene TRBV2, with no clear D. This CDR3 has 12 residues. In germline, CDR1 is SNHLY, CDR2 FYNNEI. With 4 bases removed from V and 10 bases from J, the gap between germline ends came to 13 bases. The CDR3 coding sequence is TGTGCCAGCAGTGGGTCTCGACGGGGAGCTTTCTTT. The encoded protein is CASSGSRRGAFF. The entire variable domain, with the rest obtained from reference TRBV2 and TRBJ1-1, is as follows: EPEVTQTPSHQVTQMGQEVILRCVPISNHLYFYWYRQILGQKVEFLVSFYNNEISEKSEIFDDQFSVERPDGSNFTLKIRSTKLEDSAMYFCASSGSRRGAFFGQGTRLTVV.